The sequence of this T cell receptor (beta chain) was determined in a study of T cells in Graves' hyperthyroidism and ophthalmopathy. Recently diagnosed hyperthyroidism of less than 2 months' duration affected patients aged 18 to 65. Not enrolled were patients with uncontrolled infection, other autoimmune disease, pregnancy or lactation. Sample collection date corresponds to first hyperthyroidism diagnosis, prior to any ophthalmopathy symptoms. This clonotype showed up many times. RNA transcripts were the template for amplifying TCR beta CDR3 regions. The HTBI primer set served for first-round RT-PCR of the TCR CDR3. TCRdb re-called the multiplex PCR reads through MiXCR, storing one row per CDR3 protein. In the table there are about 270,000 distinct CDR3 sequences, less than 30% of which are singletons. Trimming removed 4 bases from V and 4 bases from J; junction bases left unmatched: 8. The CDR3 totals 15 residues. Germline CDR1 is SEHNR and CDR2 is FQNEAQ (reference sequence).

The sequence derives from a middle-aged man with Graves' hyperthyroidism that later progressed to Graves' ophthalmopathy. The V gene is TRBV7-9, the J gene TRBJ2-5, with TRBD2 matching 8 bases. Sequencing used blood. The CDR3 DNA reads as TGTGCCAGCAGCTACAGCGGGAGTCAAGGAGAGACCCAGTACTTC. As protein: CASSYSGSQGETQYF.